The 12 T cell receptor beta chains reported below all come from one sample, sequenced in a study of T cell changes during pregnancy in multiple sclerosis. The repertoire was sequenced with immunoSEQ multiplex PCR; TCRdb's copy has only in-frame clones and lacks some. The sample yields around 130,000 clones, less than 97% seen once. This material consisted of peripheral blood, taken after pregnancy. These receptors came from a female donor with multiple sclerosis, enrolled in a pregnancy study.

The chain joins TRBV19 to TRBJ1-5, with 7 positions matching TRBD1. This CDR3 has 16 amino acids. Losses at the gene ends were 10 bases for V and 6 bases for J; bases not matched to a gene: 18. The V gene's germline CDR1 is LNHDA and CDR2 SQIVND (reference sequence). CDR3 DNA: TGTGCCATCCCCAGGGGGGCACCGACCACCGGTCAGCCCCAGCATTTT. Amino acids: CAIPRGAPTTGQPQHF.

The chain has TRBV7-6 and TRBJ2-3; 10 bases match TRBD2. The CDR3 has 16 amino acids. Germline CDR1 SGHVS, CDR2 FNYEAQ. Trimming removed 3 bases from V and 4 bases from J; junction bases left unmatched: 7. The CDR3 sequence: CASSLSSGRASDTQYF. The CDR3 DNA reads TGTGCCAGCAGCTTGAGCAGCGGGAGGGCCTCAGATACGCAGTATTTT.

V and J are TRBV2 and TRBJ2-7; TRBD2 might be the D (6 bases). Trimming took 3 bases from V and 3 from J, leaving 18 bases between them. CDR3 length: 16 residues. CDR1 SNHLY and CDR2 FYNNEI come from the germline V gene. The CDR3 protein is CASSEHARDWYYEQYF. The CDR3 nucleotides read TGTGCCAGCAGTGAGCATGCCCGGGACTGGTACTACGAGCAGTACTTC.

The chain joins TRBV29-1 to TRBJ2-1; 11 nucleotides match TRBD2. CDR1 and CDR2 (germline): SQVTM, ANQGSEA. The CDR3 consists of 13 residues. Trimming cost V 7 bases and J 5 bases; bases outside gene matches: 4. The CDR3 sequence: CSAVAGGHNEQFF. The CDR3 bases are TGCAGCGCCGTAGCGGGAGGGCACAATGAGCAGTTCTTC.

V gene TRBV11-2 combines with J gene TRBJ2-3; D is perhaps TRBD1 (6 bases). This CDR3 comprises 12 residues. CDR1 and CDR2 from the germline V gene are SGHAT and FQNNGV. With 10 bases removed from V and 5 bases from J, the gap between germline ends came to 13 bases. This CDR3 is CATSRGGDTQYF. DNA for the CDR3: TGTGCCACGTCCCGAGGGGGAGATACGCAGTATTTT. Drawing the rest from reference TRBV11-2 and TRBJ2-3, the complete variable domain is EAGVAQSPRYKIIEKRQSVAFWCNPISGHATLYWYQQILGQGPKLLIQFQNNGVVDDSQLPKDRFSAERLKGVDSTLKIQPAKLEDSAVYLCATSRGGDTQYFGPGTRLTVL.

The genes are TRBV7-9 and TRBJ2-1; D is possibly TRBD1 (5 bases). The V and J ends lost 4 bases and 6 bases respectively, with 16 bases between them. Germline V gene lookup returns CDR1 SEHNR and CDR2 FQNEAQ (reference sequence). CDR3 length equals 15 residues. The DNA of the CDR3 is TGTGCCAGCAGCTCCCTGGGGCAGTACGGCAATGAGCAGTTCTTC. Protein: CASSSLGQYGNEQFF.

This clone was seen once. The chain's CDR3 is CASSLETTKNTEAFF. The CDR3, as DNA: TGCGCCAGCAGCTTGGAAACGACAAAGAACACTGAAGCTTTCTTT. The chain carries TRBV5-1 and TRBJ1-1, with no clear D. This CDR3 spans 15 amino acids. V was pared by 0 bases and J by 1 base, with 10 bases between. Per the germline V gene, CDR1 is SGHRS and CDR2 is YFSETQ.

This clone was seen only once. The rearrangement uses TRBV5-6 and TRBJ2-4; the D is unclear. Trimming cost V 0 bases and J 4 bases, with 5 bases left between them. CDR3 size: 13 residues. From germline, CDR1 is SGHDT and CDR2 YYEEEE. CDR3 sequence (DNA): TGTGCCAGCAGCTTGGGGCGGAAAAACATTCAGTACTTC. Translated: CASSLGRKNIQYF.

The V call is TRBV11-2, the J call TRBJ2-7; 11 bases fit TRBD2. The germline CDR1 and CDR2 sequences are SGHAT and FQNNGV. The V gene end was trimmed by 5 bases and the J gene end by 4 bases; junction bases not matched to a gene: 4. This CDR3 contains 14 residues. The CDR3, as DNA: TGTGCCAGCAGCCCACTAGCGGGGGCGTACGAGCAGTACTTC. Translated: CASSPLAGAYEQYF.

V and J are TRBV15 and TRBJ1-5; possible D gene TRBD1, 6 bases. V gave up 0 bases and J gave up 7 bases, with 13 bases separating them. The CDR3 is 15 residues long. Germline lookup yields CDR1 LNHNV and CDR2 YYDKDF (reference sequence). The CDR3 DNA sequence: TGTGCCACCAGCAGAGATCAGGGGATGGCCCAGCCCCAGCATTTT. Translating it yields CATSRDQGMAQPQHF.

The CDR3 nucleotides read TGTGCCAGCAGCTTCGGGGGGGCCGGTGAAGCTTTCTTT. This codes for CASSFGGAGEAFF. This chain links TRBV7-6 with TRBJ1-1; TRBD1 might be the D (6 bases). The CDR3 has 13 amino acids. The germline V gene encodes CDR1 SGHVS and CDR2 FNYEAQ. The V and J ends lost 3 bases and 7 bases respectively, with 12 bases between them.

The chain combines TRBV6-1 with TRBJ1-1, with D possibly matching TRBD1 (5 bases). This CDR3 contains 12 residues. Trimming removed 5 bases from V and 10 bases from J, with 14 bases in between. CDR1 is MNHNS and CDR2 is SASEGT in the germline V gene. CDR3 sequence (DNA): TGTGCCAGCAGTTCTGAGTGGAGGGGAGCTTTCTTT. Residues: CASSSEWRGAFF.